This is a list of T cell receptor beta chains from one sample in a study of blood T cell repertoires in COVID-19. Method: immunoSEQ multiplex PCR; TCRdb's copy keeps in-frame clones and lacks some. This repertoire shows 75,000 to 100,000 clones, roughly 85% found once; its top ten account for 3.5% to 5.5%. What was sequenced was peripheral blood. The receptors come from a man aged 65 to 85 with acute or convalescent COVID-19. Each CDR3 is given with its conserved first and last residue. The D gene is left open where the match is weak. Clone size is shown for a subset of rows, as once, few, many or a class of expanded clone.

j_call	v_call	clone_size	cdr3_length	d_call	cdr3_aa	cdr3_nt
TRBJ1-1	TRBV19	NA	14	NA	CASRRPPSGTEAFF	TGTGCCAGTAGACGGCCTCCTAGTGGAACTGAAGCTTTCTTT
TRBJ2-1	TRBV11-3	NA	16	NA	CASSFGRGARVPEQFF	TGTGCCAGCAGCTTCGGCAGGGGCGCCCGGGTGCCTGAGCAGTTCTTC
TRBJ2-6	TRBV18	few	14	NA	CASSPNSGANVLTF	TGTGCCAGCTCGCCTAACTCTGGGGCCAACGTCCTGACTTTC
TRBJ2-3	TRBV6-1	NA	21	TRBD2	CASSEAPGGLAGTTSTDTQYF	TGTGCCAGCAGTGAAGCGCCTGGGGGGCTAGCGGGGACAACTAGCACAGATACGCAGTATTTT
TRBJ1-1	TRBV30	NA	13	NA	CAWRQVMNTEAFF	TGTGCCTGGAGACAGGTTATGAACACTGAAGCTTTCTTT
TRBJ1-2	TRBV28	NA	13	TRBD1	CASTGGLNYGYTF	TGTGCCAGTACAGGGGGCTTGAACTATGGCTACACCTTC
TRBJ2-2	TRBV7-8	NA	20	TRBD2	CASSLGSGTSGPQNTGELFF	TGTGCCAGCAGCTTGGGTTCCGGGACTAGCGGGCCCCAGAACACCGGGGAGCTGTTTTTT
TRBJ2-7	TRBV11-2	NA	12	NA	CASSSGSYEQYF	TGTGCCAGCAGCTCAGGATCCTACGAGCAGTACTTC
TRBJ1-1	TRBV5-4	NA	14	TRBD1	CASSGGQGRTEAFF	TGTGCCAGCAGCGGGGGACAGGGAAGGACTGAAGCTTTCTTT
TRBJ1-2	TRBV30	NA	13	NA	CAWSLARDYGYTF	TGTGCCTGGAGTCTAGCTAGGGACTATGGCTACACCTTC
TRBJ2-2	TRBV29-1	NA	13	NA	CSVLTNWGGELFF	TGCAGCGTGCTGACTAACTGGGGCGGGGAGCTGTTTTTT
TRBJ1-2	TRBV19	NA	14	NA	CASSGPDSNYGYTF	TGTGCCAGTAGTGGACCGGACAGTAACTATGGCTACACCTTC
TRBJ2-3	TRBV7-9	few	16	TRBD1	CASSTPDRADTDTQYF	TGTGCCAGCAGCACACCGGACAGGGCGGACACAGATACGCAGTATTTT
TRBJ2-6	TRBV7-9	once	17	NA	CASSLLAGEGGANVLTF	TGTGCCAGCAGCTTATTGGCCGGGGAAGGTGGGGCCAACGTCCTGACTTTC
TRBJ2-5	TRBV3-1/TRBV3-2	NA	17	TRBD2	CASSQDRLAGDLETQYF	TGTGCCAGCAGCCAAGATAGGCTAGCGGGGGATCTTGAGACCCAGTACTTC
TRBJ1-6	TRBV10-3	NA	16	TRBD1	CAISELDRGYDSPLHF	TGTGCCATCAGTGAGTTGGACAGGGGGTATGATTCACCCCTCCACTTT
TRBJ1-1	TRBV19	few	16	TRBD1	CASSADTGGGHTEAFF	TGTGCCAGTAGTGCCGATACAGGGGGCGGCCACACTGAAGCTTTCTTT
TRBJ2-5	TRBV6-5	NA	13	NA	CASTPRVGETQYF	TGTGCCAGCACGCCCCGGGTGGGAGAGACCCAGTACTTC
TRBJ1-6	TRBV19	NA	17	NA	CASSFSGHASYNSPLHF	TGTGCCAGTAGTTTCTCAGGGCACGCATCCTATAATTCACCCCTCCACTTT
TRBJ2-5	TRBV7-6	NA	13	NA	CATLEGLLETQYF	TGTGCCACCCTGGAGGGGTTGTTGGAGACCCAGTACTTC
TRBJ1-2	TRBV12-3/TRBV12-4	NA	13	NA	CASSLVAGWAYTF	TGTGCCAGCAGTTTAGTCGCAGGTTGGGCCTACACCTTC
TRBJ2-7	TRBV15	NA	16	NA	CATSRDKAGQIYEQYF	TGTGCCACCAGCAGAGATAAAGCGGGCCAAATCTACGAGCAGTACTTC
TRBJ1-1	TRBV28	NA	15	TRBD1	CASSYSGTVNTEAFF	TGTGCCAGCAGTTATTCCGGGACAGTGAACACTGAAGCTTTCTTT
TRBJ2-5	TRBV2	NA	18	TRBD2	CASSRGTSGGVGQETQYF	TGTGCCAGCAGCCGCGGGACTAGCGGGGGGGTAGGCCAAGAGACCCAGTACTTC
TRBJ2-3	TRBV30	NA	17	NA	CAWSVFGSRRPTDTQYF	TGTGCCTGGAGTGTATTCGGCAGTCGGAGGCCCACAGATACGCAGTATTTT
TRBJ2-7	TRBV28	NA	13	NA	CASSWPTSYEQYF	TGTGCCAGCAGTTGGCCCACCTCCTACGAGCAGTACTTC
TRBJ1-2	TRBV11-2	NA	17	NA	CASSSLRDRPPHYGYTF	TGTGCCAGCAGCTCCTTACGAGACAGGCCGCCGCACTATGGCTACACCTTC
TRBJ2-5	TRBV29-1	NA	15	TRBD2	CSVEGTSNFLETQYF	TGCAGCGTCGAAGGGACTAGTAATTTTTTGGAGACCCAGTACTTC
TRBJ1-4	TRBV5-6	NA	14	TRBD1	CASSSWTGPEKLFF	TGTGCCAGCAGCTCCTGGACAGGGCCTGAAAAACTGTTTTTT
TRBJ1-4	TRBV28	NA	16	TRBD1	CASTRSLGTGSEKLFF	TGTGCCAGCACCCGTAGTCTCGGGACAGGGAGTGAAAAACTGTTTTTT
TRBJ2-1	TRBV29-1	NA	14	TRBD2	CSVEGTSGYNEQFF	TGCAGCGTTGAAGGTACTAGCGGCTACAATGAGCAGTTCTTC
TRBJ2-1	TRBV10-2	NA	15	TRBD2	CASSETAGGRNEQFF	TGCGCCAGCAGTGAAACAGCGGGGGGGCGCAATGAGCAGTTCTTC
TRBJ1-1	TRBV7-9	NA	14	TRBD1	CASSTNDRDTEAFF	TGTGCCAGCAGCACCAACGACAGGGACACTGAAGCTTTCTTT
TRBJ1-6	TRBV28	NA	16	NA	CASSLGGAEMNSPLHF	TGTGCCAGCAGTTTAGGGGGGGCGGAAATGAATTCACCCCTCCACTTT
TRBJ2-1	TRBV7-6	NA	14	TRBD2	CASSSGLAGTEQFF	TGTGCCAGCAGTTCCGGACTAGCGGGGACGGAGCAGTTCTTC
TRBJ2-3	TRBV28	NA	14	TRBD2	CASSEAGDADTQYF	TGTGCCAGCAGTGAAGCGGGGGATGCCGATACGCAGTATTTT
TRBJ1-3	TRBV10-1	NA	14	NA	CASSQGSSGNTIYF	TGCGCCAGCAGTCAGGGGAGCTCTGGAAACACCATATATTTT